Listed below are T cell receptor beta chains from one sample, sequenced in a study of technical replicates of blood from a few donors. Profiled with immunoSEQ multiplex PCR; TCRdb holds only in-frame clones, not every one. The data show approximately 70,000 clones, with roughly 92% seen just once and 4.7% held by the top ten. What was sequenced was PBMCs. These receptors all stem from a human donor in good health. Some clones in this sample may be carry-over from other donors' samples. Both conserved end residues are part of each CDR3.

CDR3aa: CASSQDYTGDQPQHF
v_gene: TRBV4-3

CDR3aa: CASSLNPLEKLFF
v_gene: TRBV7-8

CDR3aa: CASSGRKEGRGGNTIYF
v_gene: TRBV9

CDR3aa: CASSRGDSARNEKLFF
v_gene: TRBV7-2

CDR3aa: CASTDEGRSYEQYF
v_gene: TRBV6-6

CDR3aa: CASSAGTGLYEQYF
v_gene: TRBV19

CDR3aa: CASSFSPDRTQETQYF
v_gene: TRBV5-1

CDR3aa: CASSLLQREVHEQYF
v_gene: TRBV5-4

CDR3aa: CAWSVWAGGSTDTQYF
v_gene: TRBV30

CDR3aa: CASSSDSPGQFF
v_gene: TRBV25-1

CDR3aa: CAWSPTGPYGYTF
v_gene: TRBV30

CDR3aa: CASSQKVRDSGKTF
v_gene: TRBV4-1

CDR3aa: CASTTGLAFHEQYF
v_gene: TRBV11-2

CDR3aa: CASSALQGYAEAFF
v_gene: TRBV7-2

CDR3aa: CASSLFRGNYGYTF
v_gene: TRBV5-4

CDR3aa: CSASGSGSSYEQYF
v_gene: TRBV29-1

CDR3aa: CASGLERVATEAFF
v_gene: TRBV12-5

CDR3aa: CASSPLLTTSGDNEQFF
v_gene: TRBV18

CDR3aa: CASSLGTSGSHEQFF
v_gene: TRBV7-3

CDR3aa: CASRTDRPLANTEAFF
v_gene: TRBV27

CDR3aa: CSVRTGNLMNTEAFF
v_gene: TRBV29-1

CDR3aa: CASSSPLREAHGGSYNEQFF
v_gene: TRBV5-1

CDR3aa: CASSPSGRSRNEQFF
v_gene: TRBV6-6

CDR3aa: CASSEGLVYEQFF
v_gene: TRBV2

CDR3aa: CASSPGTSGRVDTQYF
v_gene: TRBV7-2

CDR3aa: CASSPRLIGAGELFF
v_gene: TRBV7-9

CDR3aa: CASSQVGGDGGTDTQYF
v_gene: TRBV4-2

CDR3aa: CASSISLSPLHF
v_gene: TRBV7-9

CDR3aa: CASSIRLAGYNEQFF
v_gene: TRBV19

CDR3aa: CASNHPAGANYGYTF
v_gene: TRBV6-1

CDR3aa: CASRQTGQTNEKLFF
v_gene: TRBV7-6

CDR3aa: CASSVNRGSYEQYF
v_gene: TRBV2

CDR3aa: CASSRGNAGSPLHF
v_gene: TRBV5-1

CDR3aa: CASSESGNTEAFF
v_gene: TRBV7-3

CDR3aa: CASSLGTGTDTQYF
v_gene: TRBV19

CDR3aa: CASSFPGGGSGARETQYF
v_gene: TRBV5-4

CDR3aa: CASSPPGGTPSEQYF
v_gene: TRBV14

CDR3aa: CASSLVVLAGQETQYF
v_gene: TRBV7-9

CDR3aa: CASSFGGGDNEQFF
v_gene: TRBV13

CDR3aa: CASSVRQGHQPQHF
v_gene: TRBV2

CDR3aa: CASSIAREANTEAFF
v_gene: TRBV19

CDR3aa: CASSGTRMADTQYF
v_gene: TRBV7-2

CDR3aa: CASSPRQGGNEQFF
v_gene: TRBV18

CDR3aa: CASSTSTSGGAPDTQYF
v_gene: TRBV5-1